One sample yielded the 3 T cell receptor beta chains listed below, sequenced in a study of blood T cells in healthy people across ages. Alongside a J-beta primer mix, a sample-barcoded 5' primer served in a second PCR lasting about 7 to 12 cycles. TCRdb used MiXCR to reprocess the 5' RACE reads, holding one entry per CDR3 protein. The sample lists more than 750,000 distinct CDR3 sequences; 25% to 35% were seen once. The sample was also reused in another study, on T cells of mothers and their children.

The sample comprised blood. The receptors were gathered from a woman in her thirties or forties in good health.

The chain joins TRBV12-3 or TRBV12-4 to TRBJ1-6; D unresolved. The CDR3 covers 14 residues. With 3 bases removed from V and 3 bases from J, the gap between germline ends came to 6 bases. CDR3 loop: CASSFGVYNSPLHF. CDR3 bases: TGTGCCAGCAGTTTCGGGGTCTATAATTCACCCCTCCACTTT.

The gene calls are TRBV4-3 and TRBJ1-6; D uncertain. The germline V gene has CDR1 LGHNA and CDR2 YSLEER. Trimming removed 0 bases at V and 14 bases at J, with 14 bases between. CDR3 length equals 14 residues. DNA of the CDR3: TGCGCCAGCAGCCAAGATTGTTCAGCTCGAGCCCTCCACTTT. Amino acid sequence: CASSQDCSARALHF.

This clonotype has only a few counts. The chain carries TRBV5-1 and TRBJ2-3; tentatively, D is TRBD2 (5 bases). The CDR3 loop spans 15 amino acids. Germline assignment: CDR1 SGHRS and CDR2 YFSETQ. The V and J ends lost 3 bases and 4 bases respectively, with 15 bases between them. CDR3 loop: CASSSSLGGADTQYF. DNA of the CDR3: TGCGCCAGCAGCTCGTCACTAGGCGGCGCAGATACGCAGTATTTT.